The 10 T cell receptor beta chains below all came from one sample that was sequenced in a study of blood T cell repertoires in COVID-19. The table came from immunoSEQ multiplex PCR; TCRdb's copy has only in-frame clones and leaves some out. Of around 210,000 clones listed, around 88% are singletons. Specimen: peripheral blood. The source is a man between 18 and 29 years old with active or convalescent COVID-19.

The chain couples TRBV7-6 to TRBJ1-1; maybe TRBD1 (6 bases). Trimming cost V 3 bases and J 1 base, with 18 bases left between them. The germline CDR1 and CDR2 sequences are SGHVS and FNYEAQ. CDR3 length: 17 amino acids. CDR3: CASSLRPTDRTNTEAFF. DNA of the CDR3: TGTGCCAGCAGCTTGAGGCCCACCGACAGGACGAACACTGAAGCTTTCTTT.

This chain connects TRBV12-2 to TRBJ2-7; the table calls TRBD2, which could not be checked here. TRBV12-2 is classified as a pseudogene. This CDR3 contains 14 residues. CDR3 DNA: TGTGCAAGTCGCCCCAGCGGGAGAATCTACGAGCAGTACTTC. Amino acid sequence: CASRPSGRIYEQYF.

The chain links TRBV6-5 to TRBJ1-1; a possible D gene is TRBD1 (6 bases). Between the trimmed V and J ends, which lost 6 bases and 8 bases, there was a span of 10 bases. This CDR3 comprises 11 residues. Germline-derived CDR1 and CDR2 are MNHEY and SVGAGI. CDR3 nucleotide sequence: TGTGCCAGCAGCTCCGACAGGGAAGCTTTCTTT. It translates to CASSSDREAFF.

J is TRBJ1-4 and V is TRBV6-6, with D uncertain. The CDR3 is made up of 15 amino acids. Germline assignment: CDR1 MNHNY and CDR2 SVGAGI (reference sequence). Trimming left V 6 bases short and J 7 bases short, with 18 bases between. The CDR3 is CASSRTRVPREKLFF. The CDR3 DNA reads TGTGCCAGCAGCCGCACTCGGGTTCCTCGTGAAAAACTGTTTTTT.

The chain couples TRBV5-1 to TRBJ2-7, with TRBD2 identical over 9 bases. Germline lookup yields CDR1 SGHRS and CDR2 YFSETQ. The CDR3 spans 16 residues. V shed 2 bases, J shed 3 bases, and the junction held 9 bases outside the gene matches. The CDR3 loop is CASSFDPSGVSYEQYF. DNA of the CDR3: TGCGCCAGCAGCTTTGACCCTAGCGGGGTCAGCTACGAGCAGTACTTC.

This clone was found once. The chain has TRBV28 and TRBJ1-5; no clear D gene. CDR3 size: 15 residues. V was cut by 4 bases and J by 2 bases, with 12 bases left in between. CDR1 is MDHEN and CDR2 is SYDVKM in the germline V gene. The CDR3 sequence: CASSSGVGRNQPQHF. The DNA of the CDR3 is TGTGCCAGCAGTTCCGGGGTAGGACGCAATCAGCCCCAGCATTTT. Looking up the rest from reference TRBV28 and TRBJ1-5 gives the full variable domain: DVKVTQSSRYLVKRTGEKVFLECVQDMDHENMFWYRQDPGLGLRLIYFSYDVKMKEKGDIPEGYSVSREKKERFSLILESASTNQTSMYLCASSSGVGRNQPQHFGDGTRLSIL.

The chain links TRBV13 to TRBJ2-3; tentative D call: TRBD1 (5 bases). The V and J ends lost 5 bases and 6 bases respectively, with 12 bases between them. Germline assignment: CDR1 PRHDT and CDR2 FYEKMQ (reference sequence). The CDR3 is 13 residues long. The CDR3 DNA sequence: TGTGCCAGCAGCATAGTAGGGGTGGATACGCAGTATTTT. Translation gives CASSIVGVDTQYF. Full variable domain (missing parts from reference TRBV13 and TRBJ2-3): AAGVIQSPRHLIKEKRETATLKCYPIPRHDTVYWYQQGPGQDPQFLISFYEKMQSDKGSIPDRFSAQQFSDYHSELNMSSLELGDSALYFCASSIVGVDTQYFGPGTRLTVL.

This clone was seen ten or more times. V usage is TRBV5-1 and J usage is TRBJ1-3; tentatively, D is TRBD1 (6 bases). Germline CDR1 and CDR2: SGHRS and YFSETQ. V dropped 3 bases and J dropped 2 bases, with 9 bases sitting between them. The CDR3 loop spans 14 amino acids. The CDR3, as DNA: TGCGCCAGCAGCTGGACAGAAACTGGAAACACCATATATTTT. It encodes CASSWTETGNTIYF.

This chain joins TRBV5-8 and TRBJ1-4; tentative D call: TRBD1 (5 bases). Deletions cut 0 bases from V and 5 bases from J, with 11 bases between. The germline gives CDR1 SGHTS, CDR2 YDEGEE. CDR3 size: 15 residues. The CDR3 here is CASSLARGLNEKLFF. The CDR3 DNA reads TGTGCCAGCAGCTTGGCGCGGGGCCTAAATGAAAAACTGTTTTTT.

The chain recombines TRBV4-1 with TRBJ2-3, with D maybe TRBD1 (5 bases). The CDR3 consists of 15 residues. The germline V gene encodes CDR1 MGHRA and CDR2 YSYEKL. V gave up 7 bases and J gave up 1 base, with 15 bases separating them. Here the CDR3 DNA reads TGCGCCAGCACTTTTTCCCCACAGGGCACAGATACGCAGTATTTT. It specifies CASTFSPQGTDTQYF.